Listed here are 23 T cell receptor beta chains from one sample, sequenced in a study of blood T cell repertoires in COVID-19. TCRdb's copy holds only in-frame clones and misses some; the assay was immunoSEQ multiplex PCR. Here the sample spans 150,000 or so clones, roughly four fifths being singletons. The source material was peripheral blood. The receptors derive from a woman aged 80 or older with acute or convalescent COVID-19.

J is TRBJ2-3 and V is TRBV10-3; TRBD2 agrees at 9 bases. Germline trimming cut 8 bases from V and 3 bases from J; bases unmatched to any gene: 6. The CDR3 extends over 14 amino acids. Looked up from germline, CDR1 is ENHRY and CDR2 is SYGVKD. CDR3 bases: TGTGCCATCGGGGCGGGGGGGTCTACAGATACGCAGTATTTT. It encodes CAIGAGGSTDTQYF.

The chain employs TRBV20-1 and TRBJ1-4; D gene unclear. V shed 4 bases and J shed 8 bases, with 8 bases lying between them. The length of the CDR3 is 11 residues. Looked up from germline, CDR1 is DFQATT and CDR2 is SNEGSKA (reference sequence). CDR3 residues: CSAIIREKLFF. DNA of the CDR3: TGCAGTGCTATCATACGGGAAAAACTGTTTTTT.

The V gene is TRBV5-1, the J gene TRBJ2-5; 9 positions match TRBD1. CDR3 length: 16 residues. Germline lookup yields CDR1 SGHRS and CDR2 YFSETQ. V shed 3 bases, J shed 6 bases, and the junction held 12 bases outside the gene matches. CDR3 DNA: TGCGCCAGCAGCTCTTGGTGGGATGGACAGGGGAAGACCCAGTACTTC. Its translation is CASSSWWDGQGKTQYF.

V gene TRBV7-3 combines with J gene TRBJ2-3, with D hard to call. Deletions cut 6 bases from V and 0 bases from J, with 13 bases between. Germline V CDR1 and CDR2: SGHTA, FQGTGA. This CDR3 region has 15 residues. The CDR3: CASSLNRVSTDTQYF. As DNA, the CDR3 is TGTGCCAGCAGTCTAAACCGGGTGAGCACAGATACGCAGTATTTT. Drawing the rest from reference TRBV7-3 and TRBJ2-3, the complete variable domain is GAGVSQTPSNKVTEKGKYVELRCDPISGHTALYWYRQSLGQGPEFLIYFQGTGAADDSGLPNDRFFAVRPEGSVSTLKIQRTERGDSAVYLCASSLNRVSTDTQYFGPGTRLTVL.

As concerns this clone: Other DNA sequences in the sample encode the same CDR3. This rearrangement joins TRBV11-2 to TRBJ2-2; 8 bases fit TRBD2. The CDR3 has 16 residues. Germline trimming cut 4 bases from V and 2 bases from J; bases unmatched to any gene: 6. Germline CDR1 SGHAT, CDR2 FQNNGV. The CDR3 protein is CASSYRGGRNTGELFF. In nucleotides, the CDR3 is TGTGCCAGCAGCTATCGGGGGGGTCGTAACACCGGGGAGCTGTTTTTT.

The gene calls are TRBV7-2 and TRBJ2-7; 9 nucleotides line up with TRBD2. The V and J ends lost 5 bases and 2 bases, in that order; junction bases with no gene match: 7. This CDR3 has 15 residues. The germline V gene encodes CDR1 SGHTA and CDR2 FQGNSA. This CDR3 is CASSLSGGQTYEQYF. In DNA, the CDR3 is TGTGCCAGCAGCCTTAGCGGGGGCCAGACCTACGAGCAGTACTTC.

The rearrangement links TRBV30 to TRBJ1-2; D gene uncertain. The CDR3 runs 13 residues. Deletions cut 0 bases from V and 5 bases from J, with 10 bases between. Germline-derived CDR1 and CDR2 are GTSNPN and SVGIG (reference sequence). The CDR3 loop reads CAWSVLAVYGYTF. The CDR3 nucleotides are TGTGCCTGGAGTGTACTTGCCGTTTATGGCTACACCTTC.

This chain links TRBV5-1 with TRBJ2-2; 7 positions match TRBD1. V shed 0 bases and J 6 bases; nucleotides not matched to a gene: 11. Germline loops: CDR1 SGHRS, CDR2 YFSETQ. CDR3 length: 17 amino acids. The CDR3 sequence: CASSLGSQGNEAGELFF. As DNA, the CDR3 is TGCGCCAGCAGCTTGGGGTCACAGGGGAACGAGGCCGGGGAGCTGTTTTTT.

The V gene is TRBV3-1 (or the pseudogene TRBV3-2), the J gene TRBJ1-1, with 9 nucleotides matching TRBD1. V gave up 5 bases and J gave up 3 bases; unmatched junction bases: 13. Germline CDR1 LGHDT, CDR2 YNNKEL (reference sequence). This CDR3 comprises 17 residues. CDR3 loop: CASSDLPGQGRDTEAFF. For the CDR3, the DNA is TGTGCCAGCAGCGACCTACCGGGACAGGGTAGGGACACTGAAGCTTTCTTT.

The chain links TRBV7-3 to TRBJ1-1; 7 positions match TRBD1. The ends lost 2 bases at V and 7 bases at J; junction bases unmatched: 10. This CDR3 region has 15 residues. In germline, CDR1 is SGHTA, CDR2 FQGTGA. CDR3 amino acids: CASSLQAGGTGEAFF. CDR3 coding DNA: TGTGCCAGCAGCTTACAGGCAGGGGGTACGGGTGAAGCTTTCTTT. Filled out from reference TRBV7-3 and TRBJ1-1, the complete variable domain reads GAGVSQTPSNKVTEKGKYVELRCDPISGHTALYWYRQSLGQGPEFLIYFQGTGAADDSGLPNDRFFAVRPEGSVSTLKIQRTERGDSAVYLCASSLQAGGTGEAFFGQGTRLTVV.

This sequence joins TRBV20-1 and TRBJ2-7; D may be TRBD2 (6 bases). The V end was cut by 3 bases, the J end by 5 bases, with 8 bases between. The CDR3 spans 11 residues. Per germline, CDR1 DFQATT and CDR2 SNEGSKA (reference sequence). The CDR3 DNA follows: TGCAGTGCTAGCCTAGCGAACGAGCAGTACTTC. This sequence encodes CSASLANEQYF.

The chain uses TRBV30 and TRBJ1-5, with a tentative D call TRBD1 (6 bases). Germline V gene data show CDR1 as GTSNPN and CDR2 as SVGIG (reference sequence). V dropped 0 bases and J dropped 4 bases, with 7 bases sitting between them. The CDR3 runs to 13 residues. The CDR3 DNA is TGTGCCTGGAGTGTAAGGGGGAATCAGCCCCAGCATTTT. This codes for CAWSVRGNQPQHF.

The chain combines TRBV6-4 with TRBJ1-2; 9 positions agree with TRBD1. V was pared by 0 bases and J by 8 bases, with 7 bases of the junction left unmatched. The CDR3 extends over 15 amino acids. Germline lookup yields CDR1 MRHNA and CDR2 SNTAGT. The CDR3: CASSDSWGQGFGYTF. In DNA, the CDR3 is TGTGCCAGCAGTGACTCTTGGGGACAGGGTTTCGGCTACACCTTC.

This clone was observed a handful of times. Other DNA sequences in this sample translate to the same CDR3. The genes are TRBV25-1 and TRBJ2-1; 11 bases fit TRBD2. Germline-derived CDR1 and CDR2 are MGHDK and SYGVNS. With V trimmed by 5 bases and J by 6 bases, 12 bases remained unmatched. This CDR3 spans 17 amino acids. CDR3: CASSQIAGGPGSNEQFF. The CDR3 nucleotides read TGTGCCAGCAGTCAAATAGCGGGGGGGCCGGGGAGCAATGAGCAGTTCTTC.

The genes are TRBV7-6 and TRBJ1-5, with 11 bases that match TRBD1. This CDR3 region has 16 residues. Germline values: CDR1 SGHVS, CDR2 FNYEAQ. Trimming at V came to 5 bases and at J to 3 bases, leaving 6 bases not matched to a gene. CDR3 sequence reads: CASSPGTGGDNQPQHF. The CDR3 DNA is TGTGCCAGCAGCCCGGGGACAGGGGGGGACAATCAGCCCCAGCATTTT.

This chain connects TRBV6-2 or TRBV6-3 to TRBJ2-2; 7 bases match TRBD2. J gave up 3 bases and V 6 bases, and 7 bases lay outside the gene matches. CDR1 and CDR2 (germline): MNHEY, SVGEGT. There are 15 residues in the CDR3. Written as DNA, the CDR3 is TGTGCCAGCAGCTCCCGGGGGGAGTACACCGGGGAGCTGTTTTTT. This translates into CASSSRGEYTGELFF.

The CDR3 here is CSVLGAGNEQFF. The CDR3 nucleotides are TGCAGCGTTCTGGGGGCTGGGAATGAGCAGTTCTTC. The chain combines TRBV29-1 with TRBJ2-1, with D perhaps TRBD1 (6 bases). Germline lookup yields CDR1 SQVTM and CDR2 ANQGSEA. The CDR3 contains 12 residues. Trimming cost V 5 bases and J 7 bases, with 12 bases left between them.

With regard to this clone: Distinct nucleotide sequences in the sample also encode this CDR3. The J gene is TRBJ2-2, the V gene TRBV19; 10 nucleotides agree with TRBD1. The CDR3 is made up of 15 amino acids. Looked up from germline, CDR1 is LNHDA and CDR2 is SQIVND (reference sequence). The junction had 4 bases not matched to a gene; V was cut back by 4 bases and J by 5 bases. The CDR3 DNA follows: TGTGCCAGTAGTACTGGGACAGGGGCTACCGGGGAGCTGTTTTTT. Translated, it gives CASSTGTGATGELFF.

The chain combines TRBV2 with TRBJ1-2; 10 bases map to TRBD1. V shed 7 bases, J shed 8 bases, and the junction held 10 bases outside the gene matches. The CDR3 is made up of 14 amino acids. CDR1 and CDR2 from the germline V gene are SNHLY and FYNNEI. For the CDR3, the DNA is TGTGCCAGCATATGGGACAGGGGATCGAGGGGCTACACCTTC. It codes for CASIWDRGSRGYTF.

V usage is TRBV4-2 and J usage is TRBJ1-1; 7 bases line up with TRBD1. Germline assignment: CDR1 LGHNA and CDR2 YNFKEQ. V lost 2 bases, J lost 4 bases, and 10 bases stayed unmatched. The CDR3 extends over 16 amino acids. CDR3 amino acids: CASSQKEGQRGTEAFF. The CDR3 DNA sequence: TGTGCCAGCAGCCAAAAAGAGGGACAGAGGGGCACTGAAGCTTTCTTT.

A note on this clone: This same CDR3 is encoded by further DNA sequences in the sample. The CDR3 spells CATSDTTGYGYTF. CDR3 sequence (DNA): TGTGCCACCAGTGACACGACAGGCTATGGCTACACCTTC. The chain is built from TRBV24-1 and TRBJ1-2; the D gene is possibly TRBD1 (6 bases). V lost 4 bases to trimming and J lost 4 bases, with 9 bases between them. This CDR3 spans 13 amino acids. Germline V gene lookup returns CDR1 KGHDR and CDR2 SFDVKD.

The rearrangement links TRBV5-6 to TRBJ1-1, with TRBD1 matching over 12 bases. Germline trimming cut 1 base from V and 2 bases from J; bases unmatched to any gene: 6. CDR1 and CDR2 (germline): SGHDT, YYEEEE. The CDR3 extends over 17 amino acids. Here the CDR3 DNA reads TGTGCCAGCAGCTTGCTGGGACAGGGGGCCTCTAACACTGAAGCTTTCTTT. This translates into CASSLLGQGASNTEAFF.

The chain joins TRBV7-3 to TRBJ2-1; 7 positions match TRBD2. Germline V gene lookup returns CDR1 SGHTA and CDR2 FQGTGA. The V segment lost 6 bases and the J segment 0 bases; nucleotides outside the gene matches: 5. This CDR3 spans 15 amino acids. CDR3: CASSPLANSYNEQFF. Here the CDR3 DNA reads TGTGCCAGCAGTCCACTAGCGAACTCCTACAATGAGCAGTTCTTC.